Listed here are 20 T cell receptor beta chains from one sample, sequenced in a study of patients and donors after allogeneic stem cell transplantation. MiXCR was run by TCRdb on the RT-PCR reads, yielding one entry per CDR3 protein. The repertoire includes over 350,000 distinct CDR3 sequences, approximately 16% of them detected once, and just over 7% sits in the top ten. The specimen sequenced was blood, either unsorted or a sorted T cell fraction (not recorded which). The receptors originated from a human donor who was either an allogeneic HSCT recipient or a stem cell or donor lymphocyte infusion donor (not recorded which). It is not recorded whose cells these are; they may come from a transplant donor.

The chain joins TRBV9 to TRBJ2-5, with D possibly being TRBD2 (5 bases). CDR1 is SGDLS and CDR2 is YYNGEE in the germline V gene. This CDR3 spans 15 amino acids. Trimming removed 4 bases at V and 2 bases at J, with 15 bases between. The CDR3 reads CASSLCPGKQETQYF. The CDR3 bases are TGTGCCAGCAGCTTGTGCCCGGGGAAGCAAGAGACCCAGTACTTC.

The chain combines TRBV12-3 or TRBV12-4 with TRBJ2-2; TRBD2 is a possible D gene (7 bases). The V and J ends lost 5 bases and 5 bases respectively, with 18 bases between them. This CDR3 region has 16 residues. The CDR3 DNA reads as TGTGCCAGCAGTAAAGGGGGGGCCTTATCGACCGGGGAGCTGTTTTTT. Translated: CASSKGGALSTGELFF.

The J gene is TRBJ2-1, the V gene TRBV5-4; the D gene is possibly TRBD2 (5 bases). Per the germline V gene, CDR1 is SGHNT and CDR2 is YYREEE (reference sequence). Trimming took off 4 bases at V and 9 bases at J, with 14 bases between the two ends. This CDR3 region has 13 residues. CDR3 sequence reads: CASSVPLVGEQFF. The CDR3 DNA is TGTGCCAGCAGCGTCCCACTAGTAGGTGAGCAGTTCTTC. The variable domain in full, completed from reference TRBV5-4 and TRBJ2-1, reads ETGVTQSPTHLIKTRGQQVTLRCSSQSGHNTVSWYQQALGQGPQFIFQYYREEENGRGNFPPRFSGLQFPNYSSELNVNALELDDSALYLCASSVPLVGEQFFGPGTRLTVL.

This clonotype was found a few times. The rearrangement links TRBV20-1 to TRBJ2-3; D unresolved. The CDR3 is 13 amino acids. Trimming removed 3 bases from V and 1 base from J, with 8 bases in between. Germline-derived CDR1 and CDR2 are DFQATT and SNEGSKA (reference sequence). The CDR3 DNA is TGCAGTGCTAGCTTGGACCGCACAGATACGCAGTATTTT. Amino acid sequence: CSASLDRTDTQYF.

Only a few counts were recorded for this clonotype. This sequence joins TRBV5-1 and TRBJ2-3; 8 bases match TRBD1. The germline V gene has CDR1 SGHRS and CDR2 YFSETQ. With 7 bases clipped from V and 2 bases from J, the junction kept 18 bases outside the gene matches. This CDR3 spans 18 amino acids. CDR3: CASGLLTTGQDYTDTQYF. CDR3 in DNA: TGCGCCAGCGGGTTGCTGACAACGGGACAGGACTACACAGATACGCAGTATTTT.

The chain is built from TRBV6-1 and TRBJ2-5, with 8 bases aligning to TRBD2. The CDR3 is 15 residues long. Unmatched junction bases numbered 10, after V lost 5 bases and J lost 5 bases. CDR1 MNHNS and CDR2 SASEGT come from the germline V gene. CDR3 nucleotides: TGTGCCAGCAGTAAGGGTCGGGGGGGCCTGGAGACCCAGTACTTC. Its protein is CASSKGRGGLETQYF.

V is TRBV6-1 and J is TRBJ2-2; 15 bases are a match to TRBD2. The V and J ends lost 6 bases and 1 base, in that order; junction bases with no gene match: 6. The CDR3 sequence is 18 residues long. Germline V CDR1 and CDR2: MNHNS, SASEGT. CDR3 DNA sequence: TGTGCCAGCAGGGAAACGGGACTAGCGGGAGGGAACACCGGGGAGCTGTTTTTT. Amino acid sequence: CASRETGLAGGNTGELFF.

The chain links TRBV3-1 to TRBJ2-1, with D tentatively TRBD1 (6 bases). Between the trimmed V and J ends, which lost 1 base and 2 bases, there was a span of 12 bases. CDR3 size: 16 residues. Looked up from germline, CDR1 is LGHDT and CDR2 is YNNKEL (reference sequence). For the CDR3, the DNA is TGTGCCAGCAGCCAAGTTCCAGGGGCGACCTACAATGAGCAGTTCTTC. Protein: CASSQVPGATYNEQFF.

This sequence joins TRBV2 and TRBJ2-1; unclear D gene. Trimming took off 10 bases at V and 4 bases at J, with 11 bases between the two ends. CDR1 and CDR2 from the germline V gene are SNHLY and FYNNEI. The CDR3 spans 12 residues. As DNA, the CDR3 is TGTGCCACCGCCGACGGATACAATGAGCAGTTCTTC. This gives the protein CATADGYNEQFF. Using reference TRBV2 and TRBJ2-1 for the parts outside the CDR3, the full variable domain is EPEVTQTPSHQVTQMGQEVILRCVPISNHLYFYWYRQILGQKVEFLVSFYNNEISEKSEIFDDQFSVERPDGSNFTLKIRSTKLEDSAMYFCATADGYNEQFFGPGTRLTVL.

Only a few counts were recorded for this clonotype. V gene TRBV12-5 combines with J gene TRBJ1-3, with unresolved D. The CDR3 consists of 17 residues. Germline V lookup: CDR1 LGHNT, CDR2 FRNRAP. V was clipped by 0 bases and J by 0 bases, with 12 bases between them. The CDR3 here is CASGLVPDGISGNTIYF. As DNA, the CDR3 is TGTGCTAGTGGTTTGGTACCCGACGGAATCTCTGGAAACACCATATATTTT.

This clonotype was seen a handful of times. V and J are TRBV9 and TRBJ1-2; 12 bases agree with TRBD1. This CDR3 comprises 17 residues. The trim removed 0 bases at V and 7 bases at J, leaving 10 bases unmatched. Germline V CDR1 and CDR2: SGDLS, YYNGEE. CDR3: CASSVGLKGQGAFGYTF. For the CDR3, the DNA is TGTGCCAGCAGCGTAGGTCTTAAGGGACAGGGGGCGTTTGGCTACACCTTC.

J is TRBJ2-1 and V is TRBV7-6, with D possibly matching TRBD2 (5 bases). The CDR3 spans 13 residues. Germline V gene data show CDR1 as SGHVS and CDR2 as FNYEAQ. V was trimmed by 4 bases and J by 8 bases, leaving 12 bases between them. The CDR3, as DNA: TGTGCCAGCAGCTCCCTATGGGGAGATGAGCAGTTCTTC. Residues: CASSSLWGDEQFF.

The genes are TRBV3-1 and TRBJ2-3; 7 bases agree with TRBD2. After removal of 4 bases from V and 5 bases from J, the junction contained 9 bases not matched to a gene. Germline V gene sequence: CDR1 LGHDT, CDR2 YNNKEL (reference sequence). The CDR3 contains 15 residues. CDR3 bases: TGTGCCAGCAGCCCCCCCGGGACTATCCAAGATACGCAGTATTTT. Protein: CASSPPGTIQDTQYF.

A few counts support this clonotype. The chain has TRBV27 and TRBJ1-2; TRBD1 matches at 8 bases. Germline V gene sequence: CDR1 MNHEY, CDR2 SMNVEV (reference sequence). Trimming at V came to 0 bases and at J to 8 bases, leaving 11 bases not matched to a gene. The CDR3 totals 16 residues. CDR3 in amino acids: CASSLSGVTGVYGYTF. The CDR3, as DNA: TGTGCCAGCAGTTTATCTGGGGTGACAGGGGTCTACGGCTACACCTTC.

The sample holds a few counts of this clonotype. This chain uses TRBV7-8 with TRBJ1-5; D unresolved. Trimming removed 5 bases from V and 0 bases from J, with 8 bases in between. CDR3 length equals 14 residues. From germline, CDR1 is SGHVS and CDR2 FQNEAQ. The CDR3 is CASSAYNSNQPQHF. Written as DNA, the CDR3 is TGTGCCAGCAGCGCCTATAATAGCAATCAGCCCCAGCATTTT.

This clonotype was picked up a small number of times. The rearrangement uses TRBV18 and TRBJ2-7; the D is unclear. There are 15 residues in the CDR3. Germline CDR1 and CDR2: KGHSH and LQKENI. Trimming took off 3 bases at V and 3 bases at J, with 15 bases between the two ends. The CDR3 coding sequence is TGTGCCAGCTCACCGGGCGGCGGATTCTACTACGAGCAGTACTTC. Translated, it gives CASSPGGGFYYEQYF.

This chain connects TRBV10-3 to TRBJ2-7; D is uncertain. V was pared by 6 bases and J by 6 bases, with 9 bases between. The CDR3 has 11 residues. In germline, CDR1 is ENHRY, CDR2 SYGVKD. In DNA form, the CDR3 reads TGTGCCATCAGCAACGTAGGCGAGCAGTACTTC. It specifies CAISNVGEQYF.

The CDR3, as DNA: TGCAGTGCTAGGGGGACAGGGTGGGACGAGCAGTACTTC. Its protein is CSARGTGWDEQYF. The chain joins TRBV20-1 to TRBJ2-7; 9 bases are a match to TRBD1. This CDR3 comprises 13 residues. V gave up 3 bases and J gave up 5 bases; unmatched junction bases: 5. Germline values: CDR1 DFQATT, CDR2 SNEGSKA (reference sequence).

This clonotype was detected only a few times. The chain recombines TRBV4-2 with TRBJ2-7, with TRBD2 as a possible D gene (5 bases). Germline CDR1 reads LGHNA; CDR2 reads YNFKEQ. V was clipped by 4 bases and J by 3 bases, with 16 bases between them. The CDR3 is 15 residues long. The CDR3 sequence: CASSLEVDAGYEQYF. The DNA for the CDR3 is TGTGCCAGCAGCCTCGAGGTTGATGCGGGCTACGAGCAGTACTTC.

J is TRBJ1-5 and V is TRBV19; 8 bases align to TRBD1. V lost 8 bases to trimming and J lost 5 bases; unmatched junction nucleotides: 11. CDR1 is LNHDA and CDR2 is SQIVND in the germline V gene (reference sequence). This CDR3 is built from 15 residues. Written as DNA, the CDR3 is TGTGCCAGTCACGGCGGCAAGACAGGGGATCAGCCCCAGCATTTT. Protein: CASHGGKTGDQPQHF.